A single TCR beta chain is shown here with its context. Its cognate antigen is unknown. This sample was taken from a study of T cell responses to AZD1222 COVID-19 vaccine. At the level of the study: Second doses were pooled across both intervals (about 4 or about 12 weeks). Study results and caveats: In a largely white British group with more females than males, clonal diversity was possibly underestimated. Researchers took repertoire samples only after the peak T cell response had come. Just a handful of AZD1222 recipients tested seropositive at baseline.

The CDR3 loop spans 15 amino acids. V was clipped by 5 bases and J by 4 bases, with 15 bases between them. Germline V gene lookup returns CDR1 PRHDT and CDR2 FYEKMQ (reference sequence). The assay was immunoSEQ multiplex PCR, and TCRdb's table has in-frame clones only and misses some. The data contain 95,000 to 150,000 clones, 85% to 90% of them singletons. The material was peripheral blood, obtained on day 0 of AZD1222 vaccination. The TCR originated in an adult in good health. The chain carries TRBV13 and TRBJ2-1, with a possible D match to TRBD1 (6 bases). The CDR3 spells CASSPQGGTYNEQFF. The DNA for the CDR3 is TGTGCCAGCAGCCCACAGGGCGGAACATACAATGAGCAGTTCTTC. Looking up the rest from reference TRBV13 and TRBJ2-1 gives the full variable domain: AAGVIQSPRHLIKEKRETATLKCYPIPRHDTVYWYQQGPGQDPQFLISFYEKMQSDKGSIPDRFSAQQFSDYHSELNMSSLELGDSALYFCASSPQGGTYNEQFFGPGTRLTVL.